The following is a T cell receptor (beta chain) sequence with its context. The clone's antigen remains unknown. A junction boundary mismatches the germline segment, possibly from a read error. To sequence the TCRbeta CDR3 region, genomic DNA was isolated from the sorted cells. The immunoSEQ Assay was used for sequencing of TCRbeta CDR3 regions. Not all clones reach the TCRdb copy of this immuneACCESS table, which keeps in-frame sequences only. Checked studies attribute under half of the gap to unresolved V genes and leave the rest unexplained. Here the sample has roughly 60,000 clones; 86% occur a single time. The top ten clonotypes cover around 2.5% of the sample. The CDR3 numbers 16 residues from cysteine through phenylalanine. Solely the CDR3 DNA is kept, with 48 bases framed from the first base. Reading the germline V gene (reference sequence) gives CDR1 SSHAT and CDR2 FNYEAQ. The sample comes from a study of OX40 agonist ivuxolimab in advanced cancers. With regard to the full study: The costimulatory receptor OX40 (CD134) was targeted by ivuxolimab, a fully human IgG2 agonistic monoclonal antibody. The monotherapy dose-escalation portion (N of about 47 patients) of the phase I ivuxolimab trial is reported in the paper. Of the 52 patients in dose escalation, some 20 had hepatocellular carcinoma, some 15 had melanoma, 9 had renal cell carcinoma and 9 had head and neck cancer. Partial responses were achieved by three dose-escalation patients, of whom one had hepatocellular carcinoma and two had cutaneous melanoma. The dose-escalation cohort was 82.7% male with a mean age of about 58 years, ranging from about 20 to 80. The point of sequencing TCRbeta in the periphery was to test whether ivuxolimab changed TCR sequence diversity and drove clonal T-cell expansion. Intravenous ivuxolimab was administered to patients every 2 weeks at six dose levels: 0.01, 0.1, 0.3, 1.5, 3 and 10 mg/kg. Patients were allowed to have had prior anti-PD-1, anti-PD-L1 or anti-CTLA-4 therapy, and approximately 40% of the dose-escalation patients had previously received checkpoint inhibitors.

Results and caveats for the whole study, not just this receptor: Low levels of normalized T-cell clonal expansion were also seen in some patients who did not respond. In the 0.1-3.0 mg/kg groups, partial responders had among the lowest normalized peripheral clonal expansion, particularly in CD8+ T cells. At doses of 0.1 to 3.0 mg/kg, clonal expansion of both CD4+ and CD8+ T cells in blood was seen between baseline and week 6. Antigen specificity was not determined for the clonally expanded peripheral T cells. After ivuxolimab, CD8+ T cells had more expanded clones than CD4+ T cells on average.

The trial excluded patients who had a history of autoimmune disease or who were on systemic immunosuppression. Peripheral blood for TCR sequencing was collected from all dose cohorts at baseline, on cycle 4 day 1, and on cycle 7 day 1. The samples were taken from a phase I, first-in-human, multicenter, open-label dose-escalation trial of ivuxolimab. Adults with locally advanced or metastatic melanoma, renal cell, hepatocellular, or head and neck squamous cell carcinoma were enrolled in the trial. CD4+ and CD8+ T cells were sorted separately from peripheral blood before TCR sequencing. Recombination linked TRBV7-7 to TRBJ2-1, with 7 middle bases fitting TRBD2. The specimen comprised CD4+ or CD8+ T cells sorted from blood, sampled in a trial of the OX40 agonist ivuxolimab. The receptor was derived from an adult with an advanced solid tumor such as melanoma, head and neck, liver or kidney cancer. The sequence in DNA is TGTGCTAGCAGCCCAAAGCCGGGGGGACTCTACAATGAGCAGTTCTTC. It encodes CASSPKPGGLYNEQFF.